Below, 25 T cell receptor beta chains from the same sample are listed, as sequenced in a study of blood T cell repertoires in COVID-19. Libraries were prepared by immunoSEQ multiplex PCR; TCRdb keeps only in-frame clonotypes and omits some of them. The data show 140,000 to 150,000 clones, 88% seen once. The sequenced sample consisted of PBMCs or T cells enriched from blood (not recorded which). The receptors were sampled from a woman aged 30 to 39 with acute COVID-19.

This chain joins TRBV24-1 and TRBJ2-1; 7 nucleotides line up with TRBD2. This CDR3 region has 16 residues. Germline CDR1 reads KGHDR; CDR2 reads SFDVKD. Trimming removed 4 bases from V and 3 bases from J; junction bases left unmatched: 8. The CDR3 spells CATSESGTLVYNEQFF. In nucleotides, the CDR3 is TGTGCCACCAGTGAGAGCGGGACTTTGGTCTACAATGAGCAGTTCTTC.

The V gene is TRBV29-1, the J gene TRBJ2-2; D is possibly TRBD1 (5 bases). V lost 7 bases to trimming and J lost 6 bases, with 9 bases between them. CDR1 is SQVTM, CDR2 ANQGSEA, per germline. The CDR3 runs 11 residues. The CDR3 sequence is CSAQGPGELFF. In nucleotides, the CDR3 is TGCAGCGCCCAGGGTCCCGGGGAGCTGTTTTTT.

CDR3 coding DNA: TGCGCCAGCAGCGTTGATGGACAGGACGACGAGCAGTACTTC. Translated: CASSVDGQDDEQYF. The chain joins TRBV5-1 to TRBJ2-7; 7 bases agree with TRBD1. CDR3 length equals 14 residues. V dropped 4 bases and J dropped 5; count of bases not matched to a gene: 9. The germline gives CDR1 SGHRS, CDR2 YFSETQ.

The chain is built from TRBV19 and TRBJ1-5; D is ambiguous. Germline assignment: CDR1 LNHDA and CDR2 SQIVND (reference sequence). This CDR3 is built from 16 residues. The V end lost 6 bases, the J end lost 0 bases, and 15 bases lay between the germline ends. The CDR3 coding sequence is TGTGCCAGTAGGACTTTAGGTCTGTATAGCAATCAGCCCCAGCATTTT. Translated, it gives CASRTLGLYSNQPQHF.

The CDR3 region has the DNA TGTGCCATCCAAAGACTACCCACTAGCACAGATACGCAGTATTTT. The encoded protein is CAIQRLPTSTDTQYF. V usage is TRBV10-3 and J usage is TRBJ2-3, with TRBD2 as a possible D gene (5 bases). Trimming pared 8 bases from V and 0 bases from J, leaving 15 bases between. This CDR3 has 15 residues. Germline V lookup: CDR1 ENHRY, CDR2 SYGVKD.

Written as DNA, the CDR3 is TGTGCCATCTCCAGTGGCTACGAGCAGTACTTC. Its protein product is CAISSGYEQYF. The V gene is TRBV27, the J gene TRBJ2-7; D not certain. The germline V gene has CDR1 MNHEY and CDR2 SMNVEV (reference sequence). V shed 10 bases and J shed 3 bases, with 10 bases lying between them. CDR3 size: 11 residues.

The chain combines TRBV2 with TRBJ1-5; 7 bases align to TRBD1. This CDR3 region has 16 residues. The ends lost 0 bases at V and 3 bases at J; junction bases unmatched: 5. From germline, CDR1 is SNHLY and CDR2 FYNNEI. The CDR3 region has the DNA TGTGCCAGCAGTGAAGCGCGACAGGGAGACAATCAGCCCCAGCATTTT. Residues: CASSEARQGDNQPQHF.

The J gene is TRBJ2-3, the V gene TRBV5-4; 7 bases are a match to TRBD2. J lost 1 base, V lost 3 bases, and 8 bases had no gene match. Germline assignment: CDR1 SGHNT and CDR2 YYREEE (reference sequence). The CDR3 consists of 16 residues. This chain's CDR3 is CASSYNGGSGTDTQYF. CDR3 DNA: TGTGCCAGCAGCTACAACGGCGGGAGCGGCACAGATACGCAGTATTTT.

This clone appeared a single time. The rearrangement links TRBV4-2 to TRBJ1-2, with 7 bases lining up with TRBD1. V was clipped by 1 base and J by 6 bases; unmatched bases: 8. Germline CDR1 is LGHNA and CDR2 is YNFKEQ. CDR3 length equals 15 residues. CDR3 in DNA: TGTGCCAGCAGCCAAGGCGGAGGGGGCGCCCATGGCTACACCTTC. It encodes CASSQGGGGAHGYTF.

V usage is TRBV6-4 and J usage is TRBJ2-5, with 11 positions matching TRBD2. The CDR3 has 14 amino acids. Trimming at V came to 6 bases and at J to 2 bases, leaving 2 bases not matched to a gene. Germline assignment: CDR1 MRHNA and CDR2 SNTAGT. In DNA form, the CDR3 reads TGTGCCAGCAGGGGGACTAGCGGACAAGAGACCCAGTACTTC. Residues: CASRGTSGQETQYF.

The chain employs TRBV9 and TRBJ2-1; possibly TRBD2 for D (6 bases). Deletions cut 0 bases from V and 10 bases from J, with 17 bases between. Germline assignment: CDR1 SGDLS and CDR2 YYNGEE. The CDR3 sequence is 15 residues long. For the CDR3, the DNA is TGTGCCAGCAGCGTAGAGCCGGGAGAAAGGGTAGAGCAGTTCTTC. This translates into CASSVEPGERVEQFF.

V and J are TRBV30 and TRBJ1-3, with D possibly being TRBD1 (6 bases). The CDR3 has 14 amino acids. In germline, CDR1 is GTSNPN, CDR2 SVGIG (reference sequence). Trimming left V 5 bases short and J 0 bases short, with 11 bases between. CDR3 region: CAWATGSSGNTIYF. The CDR3 nucleotides read TGTGCCTGGGCAACAGGGAGCTCTGGAAACACCATATATTTT.

This clone turned up a few times. In the same sample, other DNA sequences code for this CDR3. The chain is built from TRBV2 and TRBJ2-7; TRBD2 matches at 10 bases. The ends lost 6 bases at V and 6 bases at J; junction bases unmatched: 2. This CDR3 spans 12 amino acids. Germline loops: CDR1 SNHLY, CDR2 FYNNEI. CDR3 protein: CASSGLAAEQYF. The CDR3 nucleotides are TGTGCCAGCAGCGGACTAGCGGCCGAGCAGTACTTC. The full variable domain, rest sourced from reference TRBV2 and TRBJ2-7, is EPEVTQTPSHQVTQMGQEVILRCVPISNHLYFYWYRQILGQKVEFLVSFYNNEISEKSEIFDDQFSVERPDGSNFTLKIRSTKLEDSAMYFCASSGLAAEQYFGPGTRLTVT.

This sequence joins TRBV28 and TRBJ1-4; TRBD1 aligns across 9 bases. V lost 8 bases to trimming and J lost 5 bases; unmatched junction nucleotides: 6. The germline V gene has CDR1 MDHEN and CDR2 SYDVKM. This CDR3 has 14 amino acids. In nucleotides, the CDR3 is TGTGCCAGCGGGTACAGGGGGCCCAATGAAAAACTGTTTTTT. Amino acid sequence: CASGYRGPNEKLFF.

Concerning this clone: One end of the junction is discordant with germline, which a read error may explain. This chain links TRBV13 with TRBJ2-1; 11 positions match TRBD2. Looked up from germline, CDR1 is PRHDT and CDR2 is FYEKMQ (reference sequence). This CDR3 is built from 15 residues. The CDR3 reads CASTLAGGFGNEQFF. The CDR3 region has the DNA TGTGCCAGCACCTTAGCGGGAGGGTTCGGCAATGAGCAGTTCTTC. Based on the CDR3 plus reference TRBV13 and TRBJ2-1, the full variable domain is AAGVIQSPRHLIKEKRETATLKCYPIPRHDTVYWYQQGPGQDPQFLISFYEKMQSDKGSIPDRFSAQQFSDYHSELNMSSLELGDSALYFCASTLAGGFGNEQFFGPGTRLTVL.

This chain joins TRBV11-2 and TRBJ2-3; D may be TRBD2 (5 bases). V lost 4 bases to trimming and J lost 5 bases, with 13 bases between them. Per the germline V gene, CDR1 is SGHAT and CDR2 is FQNNGV. The CDR3 length is 14 residues. CDR3 nucleotides: TGTGCCAGCAGCTCGATAGCGAGGGTAGATACGCAGTATTTT. This codes for CASSSIARVDTQYF.

The V and J genes are TRBV7-2 and TRBJ2-1; 9 nucleotides agree with TRBD2. The CDR3 runs to 16 residues. V trimming: 2 bases; J trimming: 5 bases; junction bases outside the gene matches: 7. Germline CDR1 reads SGHTA; CDR2 reads FQGNSA. CDR3: CASSLYAREGDNEQFF. CDR3 nucleotides: TGTGCCAGCAGCTTATACGCGCGGGAGGGGGACAATGAGCAGTTCTTC.

This chain uses TRBV5-6 with TRBJ2-7; 8 nucleotides align to TRBD1. The CDR3 is 14 amino acids. Germline CDR1 and CDR2: SGHDT and YYEEEE. V was clipped by 2 bases and J by 0 bases; unmatched bases: 1. CDR3 nucleotides: TGTGCCAGCAGCTTCGGGACAGGCTCCTACGAGCAGTACTTC. Encoded protein: CASSFGTGSYEQYF.

The chain carries TRBV7-3 and TRBJ2-1; 9 bases match TRBD2. Trimming at V came to 3 bases and at J to 8 bases, leaving 11 bases not matched to a gene. CDR1 is SGHTA, CDR2 FQGTGA, per germline. The CDR3 length is 16 residues. The CDR3 nucleotides read TGTGCCAGCAGCTTGGAGAGTAGCGGGAGTTTGGATGAGCAGTTCTTC. Its protein is CASSLESSGSLDEQFF.

The V call is TRBV7-8, the J call TRBJ1-2; 11 nucleotides match TRBD1. The ends lost 1 base at V and 5 bases at J; junction bases unmatched: 3. There are 15 residues in the CDR3. The germline V gene encodes CDR1 SGHVS and CDR2 FQNEAQ. The CDR3 sequence is CASSLEGQGAYGYTF. The DNA for the CDR3 is TGTGCCAGCAGCTTAGAAGGACAGGGGGCTTATGGCTACACCTTC.

The rearrangement uses TRBV6-6 and TRBJ2-5; D unclear. Trimming removed 5 bases at V and 0 bases at J, with 10 bases between. The germline V gene encodes CDR1 MNHNY and CDR2 SVGAGI (reference sequence). The CDR3 loop spans 14 amino acids. CDR3 DNA sequence: TGTGCCAGCAGTAGCTCTAGAAACCAAGAGACCCAGTACTTC. This gives the protein CASSSSRNQETQYF.

The rearrangement joins TRBV29-1 to TRBJ2-4, with a weak D call TRBD2 (5 bases). Per germline, CDR1 SQVTM and CDR2 ANQGSEA. V was shortened by 6 bases and J by 0 bases, with 12 bases between the two germline ends. There are 14 residues in the CDR3. The CDR3 sequence: CSVAFGEAKNIQYF. CDR3 bases: TGCAGCGTCGCCTTCGGGGAAGCCAAAAACATTCAGTACTTC.

This clone was detected once. CDR3 nucleotides: TGTGCCAGCAGTCCAGGGGGCACGAGAGGCTACACCTTC. The encoded protein is CASSPGGTRGYTF. V and J are TRBV28 and TRBJ1-2; 8 bases align to TRBD1. CDR3 size: 13 residues. Germline loops: CDR1 MDHEN, CDR2 SYDVKM. V gave up 5 bases and J gave up 8 bases; unmatched junction bases: 7.

The CDR3 sequence: CASTKGGNQPQHF. DNA for the CDR3: TGTGCCAGCACGAAAGGGGGCAATCAGCCCCAGCATTTT. V gene TRBV28 combines with J gene TRBJ1-5; tentative D call: TRBD1 (5 bases). This CDR3 spans 13 amino acids. Trimming shortened V by 7 bases and J by 2 bases, and 9 bases separated the two germline ends. In germline, CDR1 is MDHEN, CDR2 SYDVKM.

The chain uses TRBV6-6 and TRBJ2-1; 12 bases are a match to TRBD2. The CDR3 is 15 amino acids. V shed 6 bases, J shed 4 bases, and the junction held 4 bases outside the gene matches. The germline gives CDR1 MNHNY, CDR2 SVGAGI (reference sequence). CDR3 in amino acids: CASRRLAGVYNEQFF. CDR3 nucleotides: TGTGCCAGCAGAAGACTAGCGGGAGTATACAATGAGCAGTTCTTC.